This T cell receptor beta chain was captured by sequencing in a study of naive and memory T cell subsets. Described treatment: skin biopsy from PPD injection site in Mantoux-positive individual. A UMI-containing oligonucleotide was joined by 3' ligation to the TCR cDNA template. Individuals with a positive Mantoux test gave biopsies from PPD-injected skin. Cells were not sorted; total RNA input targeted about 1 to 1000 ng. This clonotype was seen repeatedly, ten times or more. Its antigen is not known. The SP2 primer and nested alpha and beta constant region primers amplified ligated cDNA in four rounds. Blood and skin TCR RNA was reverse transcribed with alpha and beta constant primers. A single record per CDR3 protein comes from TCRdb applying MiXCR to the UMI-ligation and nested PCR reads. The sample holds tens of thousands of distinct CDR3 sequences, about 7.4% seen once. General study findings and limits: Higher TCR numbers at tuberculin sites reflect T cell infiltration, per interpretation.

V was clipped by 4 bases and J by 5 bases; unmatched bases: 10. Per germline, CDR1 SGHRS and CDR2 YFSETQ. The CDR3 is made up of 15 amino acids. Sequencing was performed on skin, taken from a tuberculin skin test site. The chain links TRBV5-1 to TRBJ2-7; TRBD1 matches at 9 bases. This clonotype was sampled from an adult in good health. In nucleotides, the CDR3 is TGCGCCAGCAGCAGTCAAGGGACAGGGTCGGACGAGCAGTACTTC. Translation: CASSSQGTGSDEQYF.